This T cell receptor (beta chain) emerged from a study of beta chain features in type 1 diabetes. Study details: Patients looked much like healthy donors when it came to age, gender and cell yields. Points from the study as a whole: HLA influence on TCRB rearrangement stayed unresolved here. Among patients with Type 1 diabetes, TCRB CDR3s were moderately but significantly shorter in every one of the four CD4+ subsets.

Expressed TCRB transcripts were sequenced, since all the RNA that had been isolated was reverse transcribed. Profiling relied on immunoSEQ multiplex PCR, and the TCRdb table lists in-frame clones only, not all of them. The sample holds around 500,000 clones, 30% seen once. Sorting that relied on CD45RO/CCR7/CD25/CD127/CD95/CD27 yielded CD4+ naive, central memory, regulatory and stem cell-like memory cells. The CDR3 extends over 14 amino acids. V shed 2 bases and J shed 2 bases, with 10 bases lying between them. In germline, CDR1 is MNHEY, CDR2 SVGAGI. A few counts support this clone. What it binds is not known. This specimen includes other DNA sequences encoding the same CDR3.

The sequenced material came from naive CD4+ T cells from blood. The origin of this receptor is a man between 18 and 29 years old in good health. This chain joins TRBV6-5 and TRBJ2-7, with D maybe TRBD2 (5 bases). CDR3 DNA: TGTGCCAGCAGTTACCGGCCGGGGACCTACGAGCAGTACTTC. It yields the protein CASSYRPGTYEQYF.